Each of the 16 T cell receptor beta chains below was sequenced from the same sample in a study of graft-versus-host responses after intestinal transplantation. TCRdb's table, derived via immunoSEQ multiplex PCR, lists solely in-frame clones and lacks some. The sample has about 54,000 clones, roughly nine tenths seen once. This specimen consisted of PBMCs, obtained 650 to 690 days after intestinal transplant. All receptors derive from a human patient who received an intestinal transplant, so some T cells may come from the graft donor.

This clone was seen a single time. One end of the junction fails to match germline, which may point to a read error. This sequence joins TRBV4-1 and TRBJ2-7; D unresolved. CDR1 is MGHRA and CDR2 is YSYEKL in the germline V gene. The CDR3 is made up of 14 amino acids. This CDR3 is CASSTRTDSYEQYF. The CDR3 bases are TGTGCCAGCAGCACCCGGACGGACTCCTACGAGCAGTACTTC.

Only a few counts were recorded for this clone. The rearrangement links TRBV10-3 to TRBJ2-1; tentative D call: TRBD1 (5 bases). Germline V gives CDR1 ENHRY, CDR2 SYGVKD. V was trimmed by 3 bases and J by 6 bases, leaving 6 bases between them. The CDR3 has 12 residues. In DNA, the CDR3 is TGTGCCATCAGTGAAAGGGGCAATGAGCAGTTCTTC. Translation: CAISERGNEQFF.

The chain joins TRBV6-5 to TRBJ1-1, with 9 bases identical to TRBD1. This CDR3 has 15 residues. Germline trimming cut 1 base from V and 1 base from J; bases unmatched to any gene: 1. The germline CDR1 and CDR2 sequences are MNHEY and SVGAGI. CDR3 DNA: TGTGCCAGCAGTTACTGGGGACAGGGGAACACTGAAGCTTTCTTT. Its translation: CASSYWGQGNTEAFF.

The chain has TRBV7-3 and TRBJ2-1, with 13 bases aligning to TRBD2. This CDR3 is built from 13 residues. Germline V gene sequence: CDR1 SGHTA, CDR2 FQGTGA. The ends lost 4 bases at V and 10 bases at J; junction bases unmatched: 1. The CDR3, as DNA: TGTGCCAGCAGCTCGACTAGCGGGGGGGAGCAGTTCTTC. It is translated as CASSSTSGGEQFF.

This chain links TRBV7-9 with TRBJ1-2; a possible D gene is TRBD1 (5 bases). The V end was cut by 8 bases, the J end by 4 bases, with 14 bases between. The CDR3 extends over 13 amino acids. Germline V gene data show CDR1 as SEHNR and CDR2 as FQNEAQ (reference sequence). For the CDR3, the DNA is TGTGCCAGCCTTAGGACGGGGGGCTATGGCTACACCTTC. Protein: CASLRTGGYGYTF.

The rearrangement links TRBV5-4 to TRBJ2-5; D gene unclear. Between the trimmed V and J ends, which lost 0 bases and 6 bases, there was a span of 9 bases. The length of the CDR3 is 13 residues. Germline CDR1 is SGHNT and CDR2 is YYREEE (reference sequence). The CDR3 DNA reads TGTGCCAGCAGCTTGGGCCCCGAAAAGACCCAGTACTTC. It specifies CASSLGPEKTQYF.

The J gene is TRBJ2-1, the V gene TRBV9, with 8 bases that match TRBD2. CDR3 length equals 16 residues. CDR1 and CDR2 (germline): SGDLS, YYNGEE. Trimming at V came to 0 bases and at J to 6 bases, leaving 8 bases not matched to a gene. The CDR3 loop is CASSVGRGGQFNEQFF. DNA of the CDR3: TGTGCCAGCAGCGTAGGTCGGGGGGGCCAGTTCAATGAGCAGTTCTTC.

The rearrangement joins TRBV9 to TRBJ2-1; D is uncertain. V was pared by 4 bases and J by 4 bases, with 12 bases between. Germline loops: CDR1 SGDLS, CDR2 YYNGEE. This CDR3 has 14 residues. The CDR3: CASSPREYYNEQFF. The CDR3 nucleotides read TGTGCCAGCAGCCCCCGTGAGTATTACAATGAGCAGTTCTTC. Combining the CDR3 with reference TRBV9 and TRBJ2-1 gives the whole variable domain DSGVTQTPKHLITATGQRVTLRCSPRSGDLSVYWYQQSLDQGLQFLIQYYNGEERAKGNILERFSAQQFPDLHSELNLSSLELGDSALYFCASSPREYYNEQFFGPGTRLTVL.

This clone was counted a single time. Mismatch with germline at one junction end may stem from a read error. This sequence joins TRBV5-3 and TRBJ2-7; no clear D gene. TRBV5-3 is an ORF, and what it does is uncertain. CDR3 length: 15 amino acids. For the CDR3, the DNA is TGTGCCAGCAGCTTGGCCGGCCGAGCTGGTGACGAGCAGTACTTC. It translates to CASSLAGRAGDEQYF.

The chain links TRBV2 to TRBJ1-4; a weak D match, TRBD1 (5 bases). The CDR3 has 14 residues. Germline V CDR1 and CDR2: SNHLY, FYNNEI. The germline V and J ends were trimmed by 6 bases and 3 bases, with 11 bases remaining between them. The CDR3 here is CASRIGGPNEKLFF. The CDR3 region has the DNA TGTGCCAGCAGGATCGGGGGACCTAATGAAAAACTGTTTTTT.

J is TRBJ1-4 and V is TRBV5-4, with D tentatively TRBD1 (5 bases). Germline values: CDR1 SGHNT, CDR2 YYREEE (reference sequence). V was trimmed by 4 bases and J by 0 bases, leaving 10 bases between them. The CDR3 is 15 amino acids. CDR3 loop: CASSRDGATNEKLFF. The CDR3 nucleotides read TGTGCCAGCAGCAGGGACGGTGCAACTAATGAAAAACTGTTTTTT.

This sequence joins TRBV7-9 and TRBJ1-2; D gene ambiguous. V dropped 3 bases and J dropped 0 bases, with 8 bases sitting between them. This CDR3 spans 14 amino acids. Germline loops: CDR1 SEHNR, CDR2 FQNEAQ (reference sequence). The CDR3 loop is CASSFPTSNYGYTF. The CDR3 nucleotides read TGTGCCAGCAGCTTCCCTACCTCTAACTATGGCTACACCTTC.

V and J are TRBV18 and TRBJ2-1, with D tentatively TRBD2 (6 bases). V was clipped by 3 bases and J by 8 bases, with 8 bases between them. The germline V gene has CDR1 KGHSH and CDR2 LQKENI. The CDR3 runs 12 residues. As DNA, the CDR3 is TGTGCCAGCTCACCCCGGGAGTATGAGCAGTTCTTC. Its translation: CASSPREYEQFF.

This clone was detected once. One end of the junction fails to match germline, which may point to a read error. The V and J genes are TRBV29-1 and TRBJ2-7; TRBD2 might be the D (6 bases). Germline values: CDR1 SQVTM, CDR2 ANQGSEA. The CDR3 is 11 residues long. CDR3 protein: CSVHTLEGRHF. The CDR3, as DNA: TGCAGCGTTCATACCCTGGAGGGGCGGCACTTC.

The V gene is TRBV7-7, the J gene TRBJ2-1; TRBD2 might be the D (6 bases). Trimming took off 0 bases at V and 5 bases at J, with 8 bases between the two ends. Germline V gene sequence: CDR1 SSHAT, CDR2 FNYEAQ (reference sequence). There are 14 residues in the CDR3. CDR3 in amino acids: CASSLAGGNNEQFF. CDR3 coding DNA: TGTGCCAGCAGCTTAGCGGGAGGAAACAATGAGCAGTTCTTC.

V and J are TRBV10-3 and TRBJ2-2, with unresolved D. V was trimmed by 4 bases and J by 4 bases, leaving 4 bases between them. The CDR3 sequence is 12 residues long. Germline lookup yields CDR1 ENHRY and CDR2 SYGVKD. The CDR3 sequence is CAISGATGELFF. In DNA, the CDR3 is TGTGCCATCAGTGGGGCCACCGGGGAGCTGTTTTTT.